This TCR beta chain emerged from a study of blood T cells in healthy people across ages. About the research overall: Capture by template switching was about one barcoded beta molecule per two T cells.

This clonotype was seen more than once but under ten times. Its specificity is not known. Study-level findings and limits: Investigators treated diversity estimates from one million T cells as underestimates.

Through a sample-barcoded 5' primer and a J-beta primer mix, a second PCR was run for roughly 6 to 12 cycles. Each cDNA molecule, via a template-switch adaptor with 12 random nucleotides, was tagged. TCRdb called the 5' RACE reads again in MiXCR, with one record for every CDR3 protein. The sample has some 1.1 million distinct CDR3 sequences; 35% to 40% are singletons. This receptor was obtained from a man between 18 and 35 years old in good health. Sample: blood.

CDR3 DNA: TGCAGTGCTTGCCCAGGGGTCGACGAGCAGTACTTC. The encoded protein is CSACPGVDEQYF. The chain recombines TRBV20-1 with TRBJ2-7; D might be TRBD1 (6 bases). V was trimmed by 5 bases and J by 5 bases, leaving 13 bases between them. The CDR3 covers 12 residues. Germline-derived CDR1 and CDR2 are DFQATT and SNEGSKA (reference sequence).